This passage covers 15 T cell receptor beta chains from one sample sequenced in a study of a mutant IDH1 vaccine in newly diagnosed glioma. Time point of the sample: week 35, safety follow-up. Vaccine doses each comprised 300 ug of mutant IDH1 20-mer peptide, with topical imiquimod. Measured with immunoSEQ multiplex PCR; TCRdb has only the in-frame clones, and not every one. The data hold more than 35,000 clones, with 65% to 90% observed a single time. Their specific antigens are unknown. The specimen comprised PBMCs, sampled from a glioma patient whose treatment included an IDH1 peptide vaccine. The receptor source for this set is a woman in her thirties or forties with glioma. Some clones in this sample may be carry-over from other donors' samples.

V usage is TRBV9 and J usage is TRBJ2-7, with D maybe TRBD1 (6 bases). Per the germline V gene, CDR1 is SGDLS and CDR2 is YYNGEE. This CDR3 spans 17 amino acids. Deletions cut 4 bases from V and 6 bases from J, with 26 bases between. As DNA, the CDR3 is TGTGCCAGCAGCCCGAGGGGGTCAGGACTCGCCTTATCCGAGCAGTACTTC. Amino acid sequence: CASSPRGSGLALSEQYF.

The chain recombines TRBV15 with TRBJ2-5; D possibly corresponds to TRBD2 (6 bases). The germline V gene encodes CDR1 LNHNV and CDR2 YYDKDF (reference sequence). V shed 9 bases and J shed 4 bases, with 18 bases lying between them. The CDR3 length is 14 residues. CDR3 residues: CATAGGEEIETQYF. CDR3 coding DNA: TGTGCCACGGCCGGGGGAGAGGAAATAGAGACCCAGTACTTC.

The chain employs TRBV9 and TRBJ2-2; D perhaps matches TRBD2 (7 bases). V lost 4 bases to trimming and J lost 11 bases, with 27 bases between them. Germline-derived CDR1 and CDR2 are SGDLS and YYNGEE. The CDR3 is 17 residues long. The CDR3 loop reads CASSPTYRRGGSFELFF. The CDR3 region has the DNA TGTGCCAGCAGCCCAACCTATAGGAGGGGGGGTAGCTTCGAGCTGTTTTTT.

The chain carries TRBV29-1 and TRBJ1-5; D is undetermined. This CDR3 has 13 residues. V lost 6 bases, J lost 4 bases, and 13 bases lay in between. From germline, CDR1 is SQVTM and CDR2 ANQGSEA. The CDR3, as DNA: TGCAGCGTCCCGACGCCCCCAAATCAGCCCCAGCATTTT. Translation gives CSVPTPPNQPQHF.

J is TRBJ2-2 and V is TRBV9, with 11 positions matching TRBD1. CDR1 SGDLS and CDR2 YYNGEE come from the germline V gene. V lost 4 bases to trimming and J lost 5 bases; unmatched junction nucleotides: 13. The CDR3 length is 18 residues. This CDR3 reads CASSLDRGLGYWTGELFF. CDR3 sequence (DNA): TGTGCCAGCAGCCTGGACAGGGGGCTAGGGTATTGGACCGGGGAGCTGTTTTTT. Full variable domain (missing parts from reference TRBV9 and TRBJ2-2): DSGVTQTPKHLITATGQRVTLRCSPRSGDLSVYWYQQSLDQGLQFLIQYYNGEERAKGNILERFSAQQFPDLHSELNLSSLELGDSALYFCASSLDRGLGYWTGELFFGEGSRLTVL.

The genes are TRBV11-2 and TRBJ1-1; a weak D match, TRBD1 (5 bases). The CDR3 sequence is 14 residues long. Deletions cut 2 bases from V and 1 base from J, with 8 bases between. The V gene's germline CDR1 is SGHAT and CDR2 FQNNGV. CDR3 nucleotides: TGTGCCAGCAGCTTACCCGGGACGAACACTGAAGCTTTCTTT. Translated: CASSLPGTNTEAFF.

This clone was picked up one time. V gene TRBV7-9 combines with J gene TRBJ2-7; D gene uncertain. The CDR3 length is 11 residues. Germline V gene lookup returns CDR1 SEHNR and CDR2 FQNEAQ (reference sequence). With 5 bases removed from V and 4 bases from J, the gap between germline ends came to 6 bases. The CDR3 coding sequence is TGTGCCAGCAGCACTAAGTACGAGCAGTACTTC. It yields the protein CASSTKYEQYF.

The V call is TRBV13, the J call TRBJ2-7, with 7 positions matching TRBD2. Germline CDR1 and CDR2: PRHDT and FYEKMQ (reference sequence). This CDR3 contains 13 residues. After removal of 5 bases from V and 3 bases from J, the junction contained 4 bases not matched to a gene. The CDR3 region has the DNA TGTGCCAGCAGCACTCGGGGGGTCTACGAGCAGTACTTC. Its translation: CASSTRGVYEQYF. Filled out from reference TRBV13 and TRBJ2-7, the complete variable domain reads AAGVIQSPRHLIKEKRETATLKCYPIPRHDTVYWYQQGPGQDPQFLISFYEKMQSDKGSIPDRFSAQQFSDYHSELNMSSLELGDSALYFCASSTRGVYEQYFGPGTRLTVT.

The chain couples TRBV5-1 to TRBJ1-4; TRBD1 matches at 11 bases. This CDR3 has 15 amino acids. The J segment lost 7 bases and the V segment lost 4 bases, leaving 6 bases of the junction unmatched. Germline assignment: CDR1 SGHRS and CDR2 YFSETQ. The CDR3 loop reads CASSTGTGGREKLFF. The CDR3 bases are TGCGCCAGCAGCACTGGGACAGGGGGTCGTGAAAAACTGTTTTTT.

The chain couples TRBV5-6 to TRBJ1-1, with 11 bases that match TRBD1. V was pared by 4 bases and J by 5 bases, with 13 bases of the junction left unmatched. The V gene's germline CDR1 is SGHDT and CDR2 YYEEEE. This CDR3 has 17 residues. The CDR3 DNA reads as TGTGCCAGCAGCCCAAGGGGGACAGGGGGTAGAGAGACTGAAGCTTTCTTT. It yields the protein CASSPRGTGGRETEAFF.

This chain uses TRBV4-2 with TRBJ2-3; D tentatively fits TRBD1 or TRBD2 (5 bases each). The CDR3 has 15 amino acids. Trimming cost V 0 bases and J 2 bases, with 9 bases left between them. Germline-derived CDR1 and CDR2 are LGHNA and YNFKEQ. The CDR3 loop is CASSQDQGPTDTQYF. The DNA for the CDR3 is TGTGCCAGCAGCCAAGATCAGGGACCCACAGATACGCAGTATTTT.

The CDR3 sequence: CASSPQGGTGPFF. The CDR3 DNA sequence: TGTGCCAGCAGCCCCCAGGGCGGGACAGGTCCGTTCTTC. J is TRBJ2-1 and V is TRBV7-2, with TRBD1 matching 8 bases. The CDR3 totals 13 residues. Germline assignment: CDR1 SGHTA and CDR2 FQGNSA. The V segment lost 5 bases and the J segment 15 bases; nucleotides outside the gene matches: 12. Complete variable domain (other parts from reference TRBV7-2 and TRBJ2-1): GAGVSQSPSNKVTEKGKDVELRCDPISGHTALYWYRQSLGQGLEFLIYFQGNSAPDKSGLPSDRFSAERTGGSVSTLTIQRTQQEDSAVYLCASSPQGGTGPFFGPGTRLTVL.

The CDR3 bases are TGTGCCAGCAGCTCGACAGGGTTCTATGGCTACACCTTC. Protein product: CASSSTGFYGYTF. The rearrangement joins TRBV5-4 to TRBJ1-2, with 7 positions matching TRBD1. This CDR3 is built from 13 residues. J was trimmed by 4 bases and V by 3 bases; bases with no gene match: 3. CDR1 SGHNT and CDR2 YYREEE come from the germline V gene (reference sequence).

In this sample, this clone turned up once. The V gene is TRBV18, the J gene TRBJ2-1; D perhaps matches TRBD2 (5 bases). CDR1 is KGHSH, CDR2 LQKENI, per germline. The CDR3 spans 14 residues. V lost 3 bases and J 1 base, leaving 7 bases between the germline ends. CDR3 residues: CASSPGKSYNEQFF. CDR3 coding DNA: TGTGCCAGCTCACCCGGGAAGTCCTACAATGAGCAGTTCTTC.

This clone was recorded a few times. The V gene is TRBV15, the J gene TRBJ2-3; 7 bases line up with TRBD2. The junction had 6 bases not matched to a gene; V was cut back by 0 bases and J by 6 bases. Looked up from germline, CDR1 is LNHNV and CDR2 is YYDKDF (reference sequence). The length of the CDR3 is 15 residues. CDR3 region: CATSRESGNSDTQYF. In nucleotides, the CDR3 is TGTGCCACCAGCAGAGAAAGCGGGAACTCGGATACGCAGTATTTT.